One and the same sample provided the 8 T cell receptor beta chains below, sequenced in a study of blood T cell repertoires in COVID-19 (dated by TCRdb to about 2020). The library was produced with the immunoSEQ multiplex PCR assay. Sourced from immuneACCESS, this table was stored by TCRdb with only in-frame sequences that have V and J called. A share of the clones is absent; for the studies checked, an unresolved V gene accounts for under half, and the remainder has no known explanation. In all, the sample holds about 130,000 clones, and roughly 77% of those were seen once. The ten largest make up 5% of the sample. Material: peripheral blood. The receptors were gathered from a woman in her seventies with COVID-19, enrolled during active disease.

This chain uses TRBV18 with TRBJ1-2; maybe TRBD1 (5 bases). Germline V gene data show CDR1 as KGHSH and CDR2 as LQKENI. This CDR3 region has 14 residues. V was pared by 4 bases and J by 6 bases, with 15 bases between. The CDR3 sequence is CASSQRTPSHGYTF. CDR3 nucleotides: TGTGCCAGCTCACAAAGGACACCTTCTCATGGCTACACCTTC.

V and J are TRBV25-1 and TRBJ1-2, with 7 bases identical to TRBD1. CDR3 length equals 14 residues. Per the germline V gene, CDR1 is MGHDK and CDR2 is SYGVNS. V shed 4 bases and J 1 base; nucleotides not matched to a gene: 3. As DNA, the CDR3 is TGTGCCAGCAGTGCGGCAGGGGGTAACTATGGCTACACCTTC. It yields the protein CASSAAGGNYGYTF.

The chain uses TRBV5-1 and TRBJ2-1, with D possibly being TRBD2 (7 bases). V was trimmed by 0 bases and J by 0 bases, leaving 13 bases between them. The V gene's germline CDR1 is SGHRS and CDR2 YFSETQ. The CDR3 consists of 17 residues. CDR3 bases: TGCGCCAGCAGCTTGGTTGGGGGGGCTAGCTCCTACAATGAGCAGTTCTTC. As protein: CASSLVGGASSYNEQFF.

A note on this clone: The junction and the germline gene differ at one end; a read error may be behind it. The chain recombines TRBV5-4 with TRBJ1-1; 11 bases map to TRBD1. This CDR3 is 12 amino acids long. Germline CDR1 SGHNT, CDR2 YYREEE (reference sequence). The CDR3 loop is CASSLMDRGLIF. In DNA, the CDR3 is TGTGCCAGCAGCCTAATGGACAGGGGGCTAATCTTT. Combining the CDR3 with reference TRBV5-4 and TRBJ1-1 gives the whole variable domain ETGVTQSPTHLIKTRGQQVTLRCSSQSGHNTVSWYQQALGQGPQFIFQYYREEENGRGNFPPRFSGLQFPNYSSELNVNALELDDSALYLCASSLMDRGLIFGQGTRLTVV.

V gene TRBV4-2 combines with J gene TRBJ1-4, with a possible D match to TRBD1 (6 bases). V lost 0 bases and J lost 8, with 13 bases in between. Germline lookup yields CDR1 LGHNA and CDR2 YNFKEQ. This CDR3 has 15 amino acids. The CDR3 coding sequence is TGTGCCAGCAGCCAAGATCGGCAGGGGTGGGAAAAACTGTTTTTT. Translating it yields CASSQDRQGWEKLFF.

The chain recombines TRBV19 with TRBJ2-2, with D possibly being TRBD1 (5 bases). The CDR3 is 14 amino acids. CDR1 and CDR2 (germline): LNHDA, SQIVND (reference sequence). Deletions cut 7 bases from V and 5 bases from J, with 14 bases between. CDR3 loop: CASMRQTETGELFF. The CDR3, as DNA: TGTGCCAGTATGCGACAGACTGAAACCGGGGAGCTGTTTTTT.

The chain employs TRBV27 and TRBJ2-7, with 10 bases aligning to TRBD2. Germline V CDR1 and CDR2: MNHEY, SMNVEV (reference sequence). CDR3 size: 17 residues. The trim removed 6 bases at V and 7 bases at J, leaving 18 bases unmatched. The CDR3 nucleotides read TGTGCCAGCAGCTACGCAGCAAGCGGGGGGGCCCCTCGGGAGCAGTACTTC. Translation: CASSYAASGGAPREQYF.

This rearrangement joins TRBV5-4 to TRBJ2-1, with unresolved D. The ends were cut back, 4 bases at V and 1 base at J, with 6 bases in the middle. CDR1 and CDR2 (germline): SGHNT, YYREEE (reference sequence). The CDR3 contains 13 residues. CDR3 nucleotides: TGTGCCAGCAGCCGGGTATCCTACAATGAGCAGTTCTTC. Translation: CASSRVSYNEQFF.